This T cell receptor beta chain derives from a study of Ad26.COV2.S vaccination and SARS-CoV-2 variants. Study information: The trial was COV1001 and the donor's arm was Ad26.COV2.S.

On this clone: Its target is unknown.

Using immunoSEQ multiplex PCR, the repertoire was profiled, and TCRdb retains in-frame clones only, with some absent. The sample carries a few hundred thousand clones, about four fifths recorded once. The CDR3 loop spans 13 amino acids. V was trimmed by 0 bases and J by 7 bases, leaving 9 bases between them. Germline CDR1 LGHDT, CDR2 YNNKEL (reference sequence). Findings of the study overall: Participants in the vaccine arm had higher spike-specific TCR breadth; placebo recipients had lower.

Treatment noted: 15 to 20 received Ad26.COV2.S at low or high dose, single or two shots; a few received placebo; per-sample allocation not given. Material that was analyzed had been drawn on day 63 after the first vaccine or placebo injection. Recruitment in Boston yielded a donor of adult age, 18-55 years. The material sequenced was peripheral blood, taken in a trial of Ad26.COV2.S vaccine versus placebo. The clonotype originates from a person between 18 and 60 years old who received the Ad26.COV2.S COVID-19 vaccine or a placebo. This chain links TRBV3-1 (or the pseudogene TRBV3-2) with TRBJ1-1; D is unclear. The CDR3 spells CASSQEGRSEAFF. CDR3 nucleotide sequence: TGTGCCAGCAGCCAAGAGGGGAGGAGTGAAGCTTTCTTT.